This TCR beta chain was sequenced during a study of T cell responses to AZD1222 COVID-19 vaccine. Generated by immunoSEQ multiplex PCR, the TCRdb table keeps only in-frame clones and is missing some. The sample has 100,000 to 120,000 clones, 92% seen once. Deletions cut 5 bases from V and 5 bases from J, with 12 bases between. The CDR3 is 13 residues long. CDR1 SGHVS and CDR2 FQNEAQ come from the germline V gene. The sample in question was peripheral blood, obtained 28 days after the second AZD1222 dose. J is TRBJ1-1 and V is TRBV7-8; maybe TRBD1 (6 bases). The receptor comes from an adult who received the AZD1222 COVID-19 vaccine. CDR3 amino acids: CASSITGMTEAFF. DNA of the CDR3: TGTGCCAGCAGCATAACAGGGATGACTGAAGCTTTCTTT.